This TCR beta chain originates from a study of identical twins. Findings of the study overall: Potential partial confounding of zero-insertion analyses by invariant MAIT and iNKT cells was noted. Within twin pairs, the out-of-frame alpha sequences they shared showed excess low generation probability. Cross-sectional statistical analysis was relied on for the conclusions, without the same donors being followed.

Healthy Caucasians supplied all donations. This clonotype was counted many times. Its antigen is currently unknown. TCRdb re-derived calls from the 5' RACE reads in MiXCR, one entry per CDR3 protein. The sample lists 420,000 or so distinct CDR3 sequences, approximately 17% occurring once. Germline CDR1 is MGHRA and CDR2 is YSYEKL. The V and J ends lost 6 bases and 2 bases, in that order; junction bases with no gene match: 5. This CDR3 region has 15 residues. V is TRBV4-1 and J is TRBJ2-7; 12 bases line up with TRBD2. The TCR sequence derives from a man aged 45 to 65 in good health. The sequencing sample was made of naive T cells sorted from blood. The CDR3 bases are TGCGCCAGCAGGCTTTGGACTAGCGGGGCCTACGAGCAGTACTTC. This gives the protein CASRLWTSGAYEQYF.